These T cell receptor beta chains were read from a single sample in a study of blood T cells in healthy people across ages. Via MiXCR, TCRdb re-called the 5' RACE reads, giving one row per CDR3 protein. The sample has around 1.5 million distinct CDR3 sequences; roughly a third are singletons. Material for sequencing was blood. The receptor set was obtained from a woman in her 30s in good health. CDR3s include the opening cysteine and the closing phenylalanine or tryptophan. A D gene is named only where the DNA matches it firmly. Not every row has a clone size; where given, it reads once, few, many or a size class.

TRBV30	NA	NA	TRBJ2-1	TGTGCCTGGAAAGGAGTAGGACAGCCAATTGAGTCCTACAATGAGCAGTTCTTC	CAWKGVGQPIESYNEQFF
TRBV6-2/TRBV6-3	NA	NA	TRBJ2-7	TGTGCCAGCACCTTAGACAACTCCTACGAGCAGTACTTC	CASTLDNSYEQYF
TRBV10-1	NA	NA	TRBJ2-7	TGCGCCAGCAGTGAAGGGGACTTCTCCTACGAGCAGTACTTC	CASSEGDFSYEQYF
TRBV29-1	few	TRBD1	TRBJ1-1	TGCAGCGGCAGGACAGGTAAATTTACTGAAGCTTTCTTT	CSGRTGKFTEAFF
TRBV20-1	NA	TRBD2	TRBJ2-3	TGCAGTGCTAGCCTAGCGGGGGGCCCTCCACATACGCAGTATTTT	CSASLAGGPPHTQYF
TRBV3-1	few	NA	TRBJ2-5	TGTGCCAGCAGCCAATTTTTATCGGACAGACTGACCCAGTACTTC	CASSQFLSDRLTQYF
TRBV5-1	NA	NA	TRBJ2-7	TGCGCCAGCAGCTCCGGCCTGGCTAGCGTCGTTTACGAGCAGTACTTC	CASSSGLASVVYEQYF
TRBV20-1	NA	NA	TRBJ2-7	TGCAGTGCTAAAGACAGGACCTACGAGCAGTACTTC	CSAKDRTYEQYF
TRBV20-1	NA	TRBD1	TRBJ1-2	TGCAGTGCTAGCCTACCGACAGGGGGCGAGGCATATGGCTACACCTTC	CSASLPTGGEAYGYTF
TRBV3-1	few	TRBD2	TRBJ2-7	TGTGCCAGCAGCCATCGCAGACTAGCGGGAGGCTACGAGCAGTACTTC	CASSHRRLAGGYEQYF
TRBV28	few	TRBD2	TRBJ2-1	TGTGCCAGCAGTACGGGGGGGATATACAATGAGCAGTTCTTC	CASSTGGIYNEQFF
TRBV6-1	few	NA	TRBJ2-1	TGTGCCAGCAGTGAAGGGGGCCAACTATTTTCCCATGAGCAGTTCTTC	CASSEGGQLFSHEQFF
TRBV28	NA	TRBD1	TRBJ2-7	TGTGCCAGCAGCCAACCTAGGACAGGGGACGTTTATGGCTACGAGCAGTACTTC	CASSQPRTGDVYGYEQYF
TRBV7-2	NA	NA	TRBJ2-3	TGTGCCAGCAGTTCCCGGCGGCTAGGGGATACGCAGTATTTT	CASSSRRLGDTQYF
TRBV27	few	TRBD1	TRBJ1-1	TGTGCCAGCAGAGGTAACAGGGGGGTAGTTTTGAACACTGAAGCTTTCTTT	CASRGNRGVVLNTEAFF
TRBV20-1	NA	TRBD2	TRBJ2-4	TGCAGTGCTAGTGCTATAGCGGGGGCGGAGGCCAAAAACATTCAGTACTTC	CSASAIAGAEAKNIQYF
TRBV6-5	NA	NA	TRBJ2-3	TGTGCCAGCAGTTACTTGACGGGAGACACAGATACGCAGTATTTT	CASSYLTGDTDTQYF
TRBV28	NA	TRBD1	TRBJ2-5	TGTGCCAGCAGTTTTCCCCCGGACAGGCCAGAAGAGACCCAGTACTTC	CASSFPPDRPEETQYF
TRBV29-1	many	TRBD2	TRBJ2-7	TGCAGCGTTGAAGCCAGCGGGGTCCCCTACGAGCAGTACTTC	CSVEASGVPYEQYF
TRBV29-1	NA	NA	TRBJ2-3	TGCAGCGTGACTTCAGATACGCAGTATTTT	CSVTSDTQYF
TRBV29-1	NA	NA	TRBJ2-3	TGCAGCGTGGCCCGCGGGGACACAGATACGCAGTATTTT	CSVARGDTDTQYF
TRBV20-1	NA	NA	TRBJ2-7	TGCAGTGCTAGCCCACAAGTAGGCATGGGGGGCGAGCAGTACTTC	CSASPQVGMGGEQYF
TRBV20-1	NA	TRBD2	TRBJ2-1	TGCAGTGCAGCACACAGCGGGGTAACAGTCTTC	CSAAHSGVTVF
TRBV30	NA	NA	TRBJ2-2	TGTGCCTGGAGTGGGGGCGGGGAGCTGTTTTTT	CAWSGGGELFF
TRBV6-1	NA	NA	TRBJ2-7	TGTGCCAGCAGTGAAGCGTGGGACGAGCAGTACTTC	CASSEAWDEQYF
TRBV20-1	few	NA	TRBJ1-1	TGCAGTGCCCTAAGGTCGGGCACTGAAGCTTTCTTT	CSALRSGTEAFF
TRBV7-3	few	TRBD2	TRBJ2-1	TGTGCCAGCAGCTTAAATCCGGGAGGGTTCGGCAATGAGCAGTTCTTC	CASSLNPGGFGNEQFF
TRBV12-3/TRBV12-4	many	NA	TRBJ2-7	TGTGCCAGCAGCCCCAACCTCTCTCAGCAGTACTTC	CASSPNLSQQYF
TRBV12-3/TRBV12-4	many	NA	TRBJ1-5	TGTGCCAGCAGACTTCATAGCAATCAGCCCCAGCATTTT	CASRLHSNQPQHF
TRBV12-3/TRBV12-4	many	NA	TRBJ1-6	TGTGCCAGCAGTGCAGGGGACTTGAGTTCACCCCTCCACTTT	CASSAGDLSSPLHF
TRBV2	few	NA	TRBJ1-2	TGTGCCAGCATCGGACGGACTGATGGCTACACCTTC	CASIGRTDGYTF
TRBV15	NA	NA	TRBJ1-1	TGTGCCACCAGCTCCGGGGCAGAAAACACTGAAGCTTTCTTT	CATSSGAENTEAFF
TRBV7-2	once	NA	TRBJ2-5	TGTGCCAGCAGCCCCATATTCGGGGGGCGGGAGACCCAGTACTTC	CASSPIFGGRETQYF
TRBV29-1	NA	TRBD1	TRBJ2-5	TGCAGCGTTGCCCGGGACAGGGGGCGACGAGAGACCCAGTACTTC	CSVARDRGRRETQYF
TRBV5-1	NA	NA	TRBJ2-7	TGCGCCAGCAGCCCTAGACAGCCCCCTCACGAGCAGTACTTC	CASSPRQPPHEQYF
TRBV20-1	NA	NA	TRBJ2-1	TGCAGTGCTAACGGATTCGCGGGGGCCTTTTCCGTCAATGAGCAGTTCTTC	CSANGFAGAFSVNEQFF
TRBV27	many	NA	TRBJ1-2	TGTGCCAGCAGCGCCCTCAGTGGGAACTATGGCTACACCTTC	CASSALSGNYGYTF
TRBV7-2	NA	NA	TRBJ1-2	TGTGCCAGCAGCCCCGGAGGGTCCCTTGGCTACACCTTC	CASSPGGSLGYTF
TRBV21-1	NA	NA	TRBJ2-7	TGTGCCAGCAGCAAGGGGCAGGCGATACTTCAAGGACTAGCGGGAGACGGGTACGAGCAGTACTTC	CASSKGQAILQGLAGDGYEQYF
TRBV29-1	NA	NA	TRBJ2-3	TGCAGCGTTGAAGATCGGCCGGCAGCCACAGATACGCAGTATTTT	CSVEDRPAATDTQYF
TRBV5-1	NA	TRBD1	TRBJ2-7	TGCGCCGGCAGCTCTGGGCGGGGACAGGGTTCCTACGAGCAGTACTTC	CAGSSGRGQGSYEQYF
TRBV2	NA	NA	TRBJ2-2	TGTGCCAGCACCCGGTCGACACCAAACACCGGGGAGCTGTTTTTT	CASTRSTPNTGELFF
TRBV20-1	NA	TRBD2	TRBJ2-2	TGCAGTGCTTGCCTGGACGGGAGGGACACCGGGGAGCTGTTTTTT	CSACLDGRDTGELFF
TRBV7-9	few	NA	TRBJ2-1	TGTGCCAGCAGCCCGAGGGGGGGCCCCGGCAATGAGCAGTTCTTC	CASSPRGGPGNEQFF
TRBV27	few	TRBD1	TRBJ2-7	TGTGCCACTCGACAGGGGCCCGAGCAGTACTTC	CATRQGPEQYF
TRBV4-1	NA	TRBD2	TRBJ2-1	TGCGCCAGCAGCCAAGGGCCAGCGGGAGCGTATTACAATGAGCAGTTCTTC	CASSQGPAGAYYNEQFF
TRBV4-1	NA	TRBD1	TRBJ2-1	TGCGCCAGCAGCCAATCACCCGGGACAGGGGGAAGGCGGCAGTTCTTC	CASSQSPGTGGRRQFF
TRBV20-1	NA	TRBD2	TRBJ2-7	TGCAGTGCTAGAGATCCCCGGACTAGTAGCTACGAGCAGTACTTC	CSARDPRTSSYEQYF
TRBV5-1	NA	NA	TRBJ2-3	TGCGCCAGCAGCCAGAGCGGCACTACAGATACGCAGTATTTT	CASSQSGTTDTQYF
TRBV7-9	NA	TRBD1	TRBJ1-2	TGTGCCAGCAGCTTAGAATCAGGGGGCTTTGTTGGTTATGGCTACACCTTC	CASSLESGGFVGYGYTF
TRBV12-3/TRBV12-4	NA	NA	TRBJ1-2	TGTGCCAGCAGGTTTGGGGAGAACTATGGCTACACCTTC	CASRFGENYGYTF
TRBV4-1	NA	NA	TRBJ1-2	TGCGTCAGCAGCCAAGTGGGAGGGACGGGGGGCTACACCTTC	CVSSQVGGTGGYTF
TRBV4-1	NA	NA	TRBJ2-7	TGCGCCAGCAGCCAAGAGGGGATGCTCCTGCCCTCCTACGAGCAGTACTTC	CASSQEGMLLPSYEQYF